This TCR beta chain was documented in a study of blood T cell repertoires in COVID-19 (dated by TCRdb to the early 2020s). With respect to the entire study: Collaborator samples came from the United States, Italy and Spain and covered acute and convalescent phases of COVID-19. The prospective study material was composed of cDNA or gDNA derived from T cells, B-cell-depleted T cells, or PBMCs. Deeply sampled blood TCRbeta repertoires from subjects exposed to, actively infected with, or recovered from COVID-19 were included in the dataset. A freely available public database, intended as a resource for researchers studying the immune response to SARS-CoV-2, is where the repertoires were released. The samples were drawn from two sources: the first 160 participants of the ongoing ImmuneRACE study, and over 950 subjects contributed by 6 global collaborators. Nearly every sample came with metadata listing a de-identified subject ID, COVID-19 status, age in years and sex. Where available, HLA class I and class II types were obtained from metadata supplied by the sample provider rather than from assay-based typing.

Results and caveats for the whole study, not just this receptor: The quantity of clinical and demographic metadata differed by source and by participant and was supplied without curation.

As concerns this clone: No antigen is known for it. No much larger clonotype is one base removed from it; base qualities were not supplied.

One collaborating source in Seattle enrolled patients while the patients were actively infected and followed the patients over time throughout the course of disease. Each collaborating institution followed its own protocols to collect whole blood in K2EDTA tubes. For TCRbeta analysis, collaborators shipped samples as frozen whole blood, isolated PBMCs, or DNA extracted from either of those sample types. The CDR3 numbers 15 residues from cysteine through phenylalanine. Only the CDR3 part of the read is kept: 45 bases, read in frame from the first base. The CDR1 and CDR2 encoded by the germline V gene (reference sequence) are PRHDT and FYEKMQ. V loses 4 bases at its end and J loses 3 bases; junction bases beyond the gene matches: 3. TCRbeta CDR3 regions were amplified from genomic DNA using the immunoSEQ Assay, a bias-controlled multiplex PCR. The paper's data handling went like this. Within the assay, amplification of reference gene primers was used to estimate how many nucleated cells each sample contained. To quantify the absolute abundance of each unique TCRbeta CDR3 rearrangement, sequence reads were collapsed and filtered. Productive Simpson clonality was computed per sample as the square root of Simpson's diversity index over productive rearrangements. TCRdb carries this immuneACCESS record with in-frame sequences only. Its versions omit some clonotypes, under half of them owing to an unresolved V gene in the studies checked, with the rest unexplained. V and J calls and clone size follow that table, whereas D and trimming were derived from the DNA. This sample is represented by about 150,000 clones; roughly 83% of them were singletons. The ten top clones hold 9% to 14% of the sample.

The source material was peripheral blood. This receptor was taken from a woman aged 55 to 70 with COVID-19, enrolled during active disease. This receptor chain uses TRBV13 and TRBJ2-3; 11 bases in the middle match TRBD2. The CDR3 region reads CASSSGTSGTDTQYF. The nucleotides read TGTGCCAGCAGCTCCGGGACTAGCGGAACAGATACGCAGTATTTT.